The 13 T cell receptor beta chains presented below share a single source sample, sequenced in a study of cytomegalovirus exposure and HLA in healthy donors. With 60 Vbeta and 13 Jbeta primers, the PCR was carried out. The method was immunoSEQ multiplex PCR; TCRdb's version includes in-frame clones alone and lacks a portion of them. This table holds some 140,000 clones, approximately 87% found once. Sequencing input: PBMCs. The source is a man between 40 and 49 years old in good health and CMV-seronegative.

The CDR3 DNA sequence: TGCGCCAGCAGCCAAGATCTTTTGAGCAGGGGACAACTGTTTTTT. Amino acid sequence: CASSQDLLSRGQLFF. V usage is TRBV4-3 and J usage is TRBJ1-4; possibly TRBD1 for D (6 bases). The V and J ends lost 0 bases and 12 bases respectively, with 17 bases between them. This CDR3 spans 15 amino acids. Germline CDR1 is LGHNA and CDR2 is YSLEER.

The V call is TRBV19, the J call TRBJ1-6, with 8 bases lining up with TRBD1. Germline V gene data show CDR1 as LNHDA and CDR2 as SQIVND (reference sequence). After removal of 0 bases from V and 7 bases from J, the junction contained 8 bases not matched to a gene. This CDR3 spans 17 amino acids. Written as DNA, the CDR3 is TGTGCCAGTAGTATAGATCCGACAGGGGCGACAAATTCACCCCTCCACTTT. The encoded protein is CASSIDPTGATNSPLHF.

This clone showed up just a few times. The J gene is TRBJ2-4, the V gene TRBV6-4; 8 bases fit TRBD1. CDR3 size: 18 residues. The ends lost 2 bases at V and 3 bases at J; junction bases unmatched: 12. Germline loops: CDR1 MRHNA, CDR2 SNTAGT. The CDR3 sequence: CASSDTGGPHLGKNIQYF. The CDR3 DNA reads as TGTGCCAGCAGTGACACAGGGGGTCCCCACTTAGGCAAAAACATTCAGTACTTC.

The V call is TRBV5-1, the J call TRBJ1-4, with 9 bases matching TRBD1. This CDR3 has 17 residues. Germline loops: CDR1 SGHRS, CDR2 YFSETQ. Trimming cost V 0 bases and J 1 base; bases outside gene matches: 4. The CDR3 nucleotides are TGCGCCAGCAGCTTGGGGGGACAGGGAGGAACTAATGAAAAACTGTTTTTT. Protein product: CASSLGGQGGTNEKLFF.

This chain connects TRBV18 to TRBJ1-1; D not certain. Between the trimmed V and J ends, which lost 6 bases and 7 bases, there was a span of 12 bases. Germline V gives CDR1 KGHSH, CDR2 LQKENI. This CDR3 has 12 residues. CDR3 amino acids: CASSLRGFEAFF. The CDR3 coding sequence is TGTGCCAGCTCTCTTCGAGGGTTTGAAGCTTTCTTT.

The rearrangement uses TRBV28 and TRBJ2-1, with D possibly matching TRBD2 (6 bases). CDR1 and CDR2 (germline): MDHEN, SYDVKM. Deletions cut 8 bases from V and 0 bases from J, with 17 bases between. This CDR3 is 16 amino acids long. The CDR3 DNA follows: TGTGCCAGCTCGAAAACCCGGACTACCTCCTACAATGAGCAGTTCTTC. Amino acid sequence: CASSKTRTTSYNEQFF.

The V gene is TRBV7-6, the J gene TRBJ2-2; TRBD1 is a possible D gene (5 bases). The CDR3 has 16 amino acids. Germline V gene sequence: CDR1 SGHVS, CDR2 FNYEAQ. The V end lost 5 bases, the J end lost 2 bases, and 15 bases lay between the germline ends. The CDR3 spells CASSPITGPNTGELFF. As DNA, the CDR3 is TGTGCCAGCAGCCCCATTACAGGTCCAAACACCGGGGAGCTGTTTTTT.

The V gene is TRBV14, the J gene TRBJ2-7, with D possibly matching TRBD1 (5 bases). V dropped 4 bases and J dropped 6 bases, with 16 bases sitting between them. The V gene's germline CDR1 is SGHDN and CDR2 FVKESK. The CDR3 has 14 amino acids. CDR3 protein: CASSLDVSGPEQYF. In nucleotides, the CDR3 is TGTGCCAGCAGCCTAGATGTTTCAGGGCCCGAGCAGTACTTC. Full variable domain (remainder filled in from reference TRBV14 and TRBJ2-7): EAGVTQFPSHSVIEKGQTVTLRCDPISGHDNLYWYRRVMGKEIKFLLHFVKESKQDESGMPNNRFLAERTGGTYSTLKVQPAELEDSGVYFCASSLDVSGPEQYFGPGTRLTVT.

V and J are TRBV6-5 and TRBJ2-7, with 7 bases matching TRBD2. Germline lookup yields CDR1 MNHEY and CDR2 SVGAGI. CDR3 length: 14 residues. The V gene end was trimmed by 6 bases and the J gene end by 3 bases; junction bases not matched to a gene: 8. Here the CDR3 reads CASRSGMVRYEQYF. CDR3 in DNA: TGTGCCAGCAGGAGCGGGATGGTTCGCTACGAGCAGTACTTC.

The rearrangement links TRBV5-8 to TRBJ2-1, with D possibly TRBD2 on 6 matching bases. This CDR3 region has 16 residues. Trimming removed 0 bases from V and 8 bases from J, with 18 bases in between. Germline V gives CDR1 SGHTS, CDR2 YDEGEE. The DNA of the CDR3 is TGTGCCAGCAGCTTGGTCTCGGGGGTGGTGGACGATGAGCAGTTCTTC. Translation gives CASSLVSGVVDDEQFF.

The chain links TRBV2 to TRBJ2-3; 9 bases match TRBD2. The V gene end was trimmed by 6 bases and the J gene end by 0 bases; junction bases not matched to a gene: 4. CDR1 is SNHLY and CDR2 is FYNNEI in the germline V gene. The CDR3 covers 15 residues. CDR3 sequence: CASRESGGSTDTQYF. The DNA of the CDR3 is TGTGCCAGCAGGGAGAGCGGGGGGAGCACAGATACGCAGTATTTT. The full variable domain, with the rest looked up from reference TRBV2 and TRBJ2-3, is EPEVTQTPSHQVTQMGQEVILRCVPISNHLYFYWYRQILGQKVEFLVSFYNNEISEKSEIFDDQFSVERPDGSNFTLKIRSTKLEDSAMYFCASRESGGSTDTQYFGPGTRLTVL.

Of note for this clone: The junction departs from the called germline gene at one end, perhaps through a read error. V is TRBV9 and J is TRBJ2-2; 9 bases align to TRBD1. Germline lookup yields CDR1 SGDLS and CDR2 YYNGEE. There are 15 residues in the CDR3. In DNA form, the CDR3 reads TGTGCCAGCAGCGTCGGGACAGGGAACTCCGGGGAGCTGTTTTTT. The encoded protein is CASSVGTGNSGELFF. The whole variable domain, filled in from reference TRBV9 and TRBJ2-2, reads DSGVTQTPKHLITATGQRVTLRCSPRSGDLSVYWYQQSLDQGLQFLIQYYNGEERAKGNILERFSAQQFPDLHSELNLSSLELGDSALYFCASSVGTGNSGELFFGEGSRLTVL.

CDR3 region: CASSEAGGQETQYF. DNA for the CDR3: TGTGCCAGCAGTGAAGCGGGGGGCCAAGAGACCCAGTACTTC. The rearrangement links TRBV9 to TRBJ2-5, with 9 bases lining up with TRBD2. Germline loops: CDR1 SGDLS, CDR2 YYNGEE. The CDR3 extends over 14 amino acids. J gave up 1 base and V 5 bases, and 3 bases lay outside the gene matches.